The clone carrying this TCR beta chain was recorded many times. The antigen remains unidentified. Reverse transcription of extracted RNA yielded cDNA, which provided the sequencing template. Method: immunoSEQ multiplex PCR; TCRdb's copy keeps in-frame clones and lacks some. In the table there are tens of thousands of clones, 29% of which are singletons. Treatment indicated: oral pan-JAK inhibitor, 5-10 mg twice daily. Individuals with alopecia areata gave both lesional scalp punch biopsies and peripheral blood for collection. Germline V gene data show CDR1 as MNHEY and CDR2 as SVGAGI. Trimming pared 0 bases from V and 2 bases from J, leaving 13 bases between. The CDR3 runs to 16 residues. The data originate from a study of CD8+ T cells in alopecia areata. The wider study: The study gave treated patients oral tofacitinib at 5 to 10 mg twice daily.

Study outcomes and limitations: Against the mouse data, patients shared TCRs less clearly, possibly for HLA reasons. On tofacitinib, scalp and blood still held many of the expanded lesional clones.

The sample consisted of CD8+ T cells sorted from blood, taken at week 4, from a patient treated with tofacitinib. J is TRBJ2-5 and V is TRBV6-5; no clear D gene. The TCR was taken from a human donor with alopecia areata. The DNA of the CDR3 is TGTGCCAGCAGTTACTCGAGCCTCAGAAAGCAAGAGACCCAGTACTTC. It encodes CASSYSSLRKQETQYF.